Sequencing of this T cell receptor (beta chain) was carried out in a study of a mutant IDH1 vaccine in newly diagnosed glioma. Overall study context: Patients came in for eight vaccinations, in weeks 1, 3, 5, 7, 11, 15, 19 and 23. First vaccine doses came 4-6 weeks after radiotherapy alone, or with temozolomide cycles.

Assay used: immunoSEQ multiplex PCR; TCRdb lists only in-frame clones, some missing. The sample yields about 36,000 clones, roughly 80% seen once. This clone was recorded only once. The antigen remains unidentified. Noted time point: week 11, during vaccination. Each dose delivered 300 ug of mutant IDH1 20-mer peptide subcutaneously with imiquimod. The astrocytomas were IDH1-mutant, ATRX-negative, and WHO grade 3 or 4. J was trimmed by 4 bases and V by 8 bases; bases with no gene match: 7. Germline V gene lookup returns CDR1 SQVTM and CDR2 ANQGSEA. The CDR3 length is 14 residues. V usage is TRBV29-1 and J usage is TRBJ2-1, with TRBD2 identical over 11 bases. The sequences come from peripheral blood mononuclear cells (PBMCs), collected from a glioma patient whose treatment included an IDH1 peptide vaccine. This sequence originates from a woman aged 30 to 39 with glioma. Some clones in this sample may be carry-over from other donors' samples. The CDR3 region is CSFLAGGTYNEQFF. CDR3 DNA: TGCAGCTTCCTAGCGGGAGGAACATACAATGAGCAGTTCTTC.